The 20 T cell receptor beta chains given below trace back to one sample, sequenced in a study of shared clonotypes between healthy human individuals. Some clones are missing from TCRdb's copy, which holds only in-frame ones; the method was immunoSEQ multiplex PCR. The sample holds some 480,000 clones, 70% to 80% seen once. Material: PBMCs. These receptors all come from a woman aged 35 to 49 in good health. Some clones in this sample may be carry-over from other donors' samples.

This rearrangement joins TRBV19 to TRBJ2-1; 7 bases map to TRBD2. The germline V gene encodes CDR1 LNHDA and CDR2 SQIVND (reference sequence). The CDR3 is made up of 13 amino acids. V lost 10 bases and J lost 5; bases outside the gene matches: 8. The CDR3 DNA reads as TGTGCCACCTGGGAGGGTATCAACAATGAGCAGTTCTTC. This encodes CATWEGINNEQFF.

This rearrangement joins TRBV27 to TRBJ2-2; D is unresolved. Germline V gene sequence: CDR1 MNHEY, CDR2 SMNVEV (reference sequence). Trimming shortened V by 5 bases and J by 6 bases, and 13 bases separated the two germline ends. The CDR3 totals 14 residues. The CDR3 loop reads CASSLGTVSGELFF. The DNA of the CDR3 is TGTGCCAGCAGTCTCGGCACAGTCTCCGGGGAGCTGTTTTTT.

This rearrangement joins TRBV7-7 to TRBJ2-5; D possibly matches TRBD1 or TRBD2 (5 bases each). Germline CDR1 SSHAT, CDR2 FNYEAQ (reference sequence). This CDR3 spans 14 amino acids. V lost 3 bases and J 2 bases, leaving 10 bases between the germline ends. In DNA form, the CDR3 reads TGTGCCAGCAGCTTGAAGTGGGGGCAAGAGACCCAGTACTTC. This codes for CASSLKWGQETQYF.

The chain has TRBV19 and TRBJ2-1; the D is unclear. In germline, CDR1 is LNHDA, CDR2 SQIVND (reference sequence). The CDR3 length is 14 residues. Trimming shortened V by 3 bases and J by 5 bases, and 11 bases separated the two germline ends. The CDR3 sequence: CASSIGLGNNEQFF. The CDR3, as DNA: TGTGCCAGTAGTATTGGGCTAGGGAACAATGAGCAGTTCTTC.

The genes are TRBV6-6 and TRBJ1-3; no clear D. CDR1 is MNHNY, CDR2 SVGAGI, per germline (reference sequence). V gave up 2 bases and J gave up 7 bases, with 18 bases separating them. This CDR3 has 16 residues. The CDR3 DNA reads TGTGCCAGCAGTTACGGTTCAATCGAGCTCGGGAACACCATATATTTT. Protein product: CASSYGSIELGNTIYF.

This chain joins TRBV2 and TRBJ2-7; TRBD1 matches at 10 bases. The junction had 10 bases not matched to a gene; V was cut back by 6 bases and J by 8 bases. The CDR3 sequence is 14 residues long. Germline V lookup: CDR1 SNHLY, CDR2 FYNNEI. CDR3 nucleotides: TGTGCCAGCAGGATACCGGGACAGGGGTCCAAGCAGTACTTC. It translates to CASRIPGQGSKQYF.

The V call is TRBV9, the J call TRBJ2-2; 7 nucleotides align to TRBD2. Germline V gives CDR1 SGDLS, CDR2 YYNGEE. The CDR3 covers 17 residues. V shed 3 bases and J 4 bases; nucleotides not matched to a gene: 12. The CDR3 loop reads CASSAGGSLRVTGELFF. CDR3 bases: TGTGCCAGCAGCGCCGGGGGGAGTCTCCGCGTCACCGGGGAGCTGTTTTTT.

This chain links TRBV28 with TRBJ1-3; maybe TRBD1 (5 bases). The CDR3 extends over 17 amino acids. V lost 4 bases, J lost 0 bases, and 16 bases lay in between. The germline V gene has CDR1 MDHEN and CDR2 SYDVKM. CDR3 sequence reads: CASSSGRSGRSGNTIYF. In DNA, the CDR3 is TGTGCCAGCAGTTCGGGACGCTCGGGGCGCTCTGGAAACACCATATATTTT.

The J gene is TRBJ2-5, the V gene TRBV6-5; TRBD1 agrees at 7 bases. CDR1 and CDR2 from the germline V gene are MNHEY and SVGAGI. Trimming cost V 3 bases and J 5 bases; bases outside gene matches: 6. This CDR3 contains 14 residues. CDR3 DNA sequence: TGTGCCAGCAGTTATATAGACAGGGATGAGACCCAGTACTTC. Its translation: CASSYIDRDETQYF.

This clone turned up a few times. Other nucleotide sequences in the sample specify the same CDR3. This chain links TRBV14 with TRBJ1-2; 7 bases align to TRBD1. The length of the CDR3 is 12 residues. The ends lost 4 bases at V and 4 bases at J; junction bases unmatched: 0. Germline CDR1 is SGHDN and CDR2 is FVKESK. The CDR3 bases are TGTGCCAGCAGCCGACAGGGCTATGGCTACACCTTC. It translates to CASSRQGYGYTF.

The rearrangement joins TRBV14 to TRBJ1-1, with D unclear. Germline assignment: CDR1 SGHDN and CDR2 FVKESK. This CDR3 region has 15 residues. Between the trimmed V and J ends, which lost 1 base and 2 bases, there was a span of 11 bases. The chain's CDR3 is CASSQAWNLNTEAFF. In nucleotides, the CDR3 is TGTGCCAGCAGCCAAGCTTGGAATCTTAACACTGAAGCTTTCTTT.

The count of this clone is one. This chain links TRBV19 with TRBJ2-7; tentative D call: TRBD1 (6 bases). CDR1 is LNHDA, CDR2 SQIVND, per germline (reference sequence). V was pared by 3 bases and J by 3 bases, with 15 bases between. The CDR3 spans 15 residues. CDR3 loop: CASSIGRRGSYEQYF. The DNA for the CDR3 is TGTGCCAGTAGTATCGGCCGCAGGGGAAGCTACGAGCAGTACTTC.

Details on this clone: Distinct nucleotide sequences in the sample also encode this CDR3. As DNA, the CDR3 is TGTGCCAGCAGCGTAGGGCAAGAGACCCAGTACTTC. It translates to CASSVGQETQYF. The chain has TRBV9 and TRBJ2-5; D not certain. V was pared by 0 bases and J by 2 bases, with 2 bases between. Germline CDR1 is SGDLS and CDR2 is YYNGEE. CDR3 length: 12 residues.

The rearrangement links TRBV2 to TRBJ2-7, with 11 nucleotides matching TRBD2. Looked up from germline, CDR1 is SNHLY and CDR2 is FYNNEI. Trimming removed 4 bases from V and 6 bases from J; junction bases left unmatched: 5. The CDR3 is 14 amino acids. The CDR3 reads CASSVLAGGPEQYF. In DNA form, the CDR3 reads TGTGCCAGCAGTGTATTAGCGGGAGGGCCCGAGCAGTACTTC.

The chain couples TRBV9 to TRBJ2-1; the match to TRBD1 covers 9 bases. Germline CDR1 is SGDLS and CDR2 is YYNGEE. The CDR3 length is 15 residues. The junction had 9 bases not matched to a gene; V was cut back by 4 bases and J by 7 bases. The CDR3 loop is CASSPRDRENNEQFF. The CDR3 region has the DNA TGTGCCAGCAGCCCCCGGGACAGGGAAAATAATGAGCAGTTCTTC.

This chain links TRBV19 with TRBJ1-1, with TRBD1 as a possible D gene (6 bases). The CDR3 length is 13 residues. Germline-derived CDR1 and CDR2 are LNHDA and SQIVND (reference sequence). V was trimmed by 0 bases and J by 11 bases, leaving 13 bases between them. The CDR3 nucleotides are TGTGCCAGTAGTATAGAGAGGGGGGACTCCGCTTTCTTT. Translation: CASSIERGDSAFF.

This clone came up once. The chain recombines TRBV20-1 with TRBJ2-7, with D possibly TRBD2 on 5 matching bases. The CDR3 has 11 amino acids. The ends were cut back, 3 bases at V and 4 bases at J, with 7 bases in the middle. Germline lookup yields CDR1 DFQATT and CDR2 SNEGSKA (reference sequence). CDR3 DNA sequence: TGCAGTGCTAGGGGAGAATACGAGCAGTACTTC. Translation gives CSARGEYEQYF.

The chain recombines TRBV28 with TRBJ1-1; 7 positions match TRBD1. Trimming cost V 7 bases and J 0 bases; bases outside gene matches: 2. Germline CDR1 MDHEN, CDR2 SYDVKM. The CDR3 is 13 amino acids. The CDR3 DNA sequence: TGTGCCAGCACCGGGACAGTGAACACTGAAGCTTTCTTT. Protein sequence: CASTGTVNTEAFF.

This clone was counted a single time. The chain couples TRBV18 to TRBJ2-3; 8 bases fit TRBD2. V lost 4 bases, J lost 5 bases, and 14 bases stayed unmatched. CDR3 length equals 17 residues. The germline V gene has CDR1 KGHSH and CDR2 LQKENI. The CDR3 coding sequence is TGTGCCAGCTCACAACTCGGTAATAGCGGGAAAGTAGATACGCAGTATTTT. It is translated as CASSQLGNSGKVDTQYF.

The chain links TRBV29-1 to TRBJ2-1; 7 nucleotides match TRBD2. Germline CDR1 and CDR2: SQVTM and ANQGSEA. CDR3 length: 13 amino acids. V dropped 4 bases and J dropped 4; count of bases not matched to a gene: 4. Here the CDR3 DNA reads TGCAGCGTTGGGCTAGCGGATTACAATGAGCAGTTCTTC. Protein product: CSVGLADYNEQFF.